This is a list of T cell receptor beta chains from one sample in a study of T cell changes during pregnancy in multiple sclerosis. Using immunoSEQ multiplex PCR, the repertoire was profiled, and TCRdb retains in-frame clones only, with some absent. Of some 49,000 clones in the sample, about 90% were seen once. The sequencing here drew on peripheral blood, taken after pregnancy. These receptors were obtained from a female donor in good health, enrolled as a control in a pregnancy study. CDR3s include the opening cysteine and the closing phenylalanine or tryptophan. D genes are given only for firm matches. Size is stated for part of the rows, as once, few or many counts, or as a class when the clone is expanded.

TRBV30,TRBJ2-2,few,TRBD2,TGTGCCTGGAGTCGGTCACCGGGACTAGCGGGAGAGACCGGGGAGCTGTTTTTT,CAWSRSPGLAGETGELFF
TRBV2,TRBJ1-5,NA,NA,TGTGCCAGCAGGGAAGGGTGGGCGGCCGGGAGTCAGCCCCAGCATTTT,CASREGWAAGSQPQHF
TRBV6-1,TRBJ2-1,NA,NA,TGTGCCAGCGGGGACTCTTCCTACAATGAGCAGTTCTTC,CASGDSSYNEQFF
TRBV9,TRBJ1-4,NA,NA,TGTGCCAGCAGCCCCCACAGGAGGGTAAATGAAAAACTGTTTTTT,CASSPHRRVNEKLFF
TRBV7-9,TRBJ2-5,once,TRBD2,TGTGCCAGCAGCTTATCAGCGGGGGGGCTAGAGACCCAGTACTTC,CASSLSAGGLETQYF
TRBV4-1,TRBJ2-7,once,TRBD1,TGCGCCAGCAGCCAGGGGGACAGGGATTACGACGAGCAGTACTTC,CASSQGDRDYDEQYF
TRBV19,TRBJ2-1,NA,TRBD2,TGTGCCAGTAGTGTCTCCGGGACTAGCGGAATAACCTACAATGAGCAGTTCTTC,CASSVSGTSGITYNEQFF
TRBV6-6,TRBJ2-1,NA,TRBD2,TGTGCCAGCCAGACTAGCGGGGGGGAGCAGTTCTTC,CASQTSGGEQFF
TRBV6-5,TRBJ2-5,NA,NA,TGTGCCAGCAAACCAGGGCGAGAAGAGACCCAGTACTTC,CASKPGREETQYF
TRBV11-1,TRBJ2-5,NA,NA,TGTGCCAGCAGCTTTAACAGCCTTGGTGAGACCCAGTACTTC,CASSFNSLGETQYF
TRBV11-2,TRBJ1-1,NA,TRBD1,TGTGCCAGCAGCTTAGCACCGGGACAGGGGACTGAAGCTTTCTTT,CASSLAPGQGTEAFF
TRBV4-3,TRBJ2-7,NA,TRBD1,TGCGCCAGCAGCCAAGAGACGGGGACAGGGGCAGGTGAGCAGTACTTC,CASSQETGTGAGEQYF
TRBV6-5,TRBJ2-2,NA,NA,TGTGCCAGCAGCCCGTCCAGGCCCACCGGGGAGCTGTTTTTT,CASSPSRPTGELFF
TRBV19,TRBJ1-1,NA,TRBD1,TGTGCCAGTAGTACTCAGACAGGGACCGAGGAAGCTTTCTTT,CASSTQTGTEEAFF
TRBV5-5,TRBJ2-7,NA,NA,TGTGCCAGCACCTTCCCGTCCTACGAGCAGTACTTC,CASTFPSYEQYF
TRBV27,TRBJ2-1,NA,TRBD2,TGTGCCAGCACCAAGCGGGGGGGAGGCAATGAGCAGTTCTTC,CASTKRGGGNEQFF
TRBV4-2,TRBJ2-5,NA,TRBD2,TGTGCCAGCAGCCCCAATGTGGCGGGGGGGGGTGAGACCCAGTACTTC,CASSPNVAGGGETQYF
TRBV18,TRBJ1-3,NA,NA,TGTGCCAGCTCACCCCCCGGACAGTTCTCTGGAAACACCATATATTTT,CASSPPGQFSGNTIYF
TRBV29-1,TRBJ2-3,NA,TRBD1,TGCAGCGTTGACTCTTTCCGGGACAGGGGCACAGATACGCAGTATTTT,CSVDSFRDRGTDTQYF
TRBV7-3,TRBJ2-2,NA,TRBD2,TGTGCCAGCAGCTCAAGCGGGAGTTGGGCCGGGGAGCTGTTTTTT,CASSSSGSWAGELFF
TRBV5-1,TRBJ2-5,NA,TRBD1,TGCGCCAGCAGCCCGGGACAGAAAGAGACCCAGTACTTC,CASSPGQKETQYF
TRBV7-9,TRBJ2-5,NA,NA,TGTGCCAGCAGCTTAGTATCCCAGACCCAGTACTTC,CASSLVSQTQYF